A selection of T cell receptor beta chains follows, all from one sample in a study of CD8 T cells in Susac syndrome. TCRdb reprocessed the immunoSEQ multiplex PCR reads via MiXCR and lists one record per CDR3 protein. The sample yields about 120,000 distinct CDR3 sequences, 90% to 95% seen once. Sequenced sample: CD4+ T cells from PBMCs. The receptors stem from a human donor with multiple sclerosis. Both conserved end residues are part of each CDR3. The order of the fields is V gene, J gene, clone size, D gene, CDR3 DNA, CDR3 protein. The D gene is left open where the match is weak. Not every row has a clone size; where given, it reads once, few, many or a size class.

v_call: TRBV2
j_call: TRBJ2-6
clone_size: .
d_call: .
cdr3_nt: TGTGCCAGCAGTGAGGCAGGATACTCTGGGGCCAACGTCCTGACTTTC
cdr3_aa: CASSEAGYSGANVLTF

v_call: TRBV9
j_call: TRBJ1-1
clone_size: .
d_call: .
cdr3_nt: TGTGCCAGCAGCCCACAAGGACAGCTCACTGAAGCTTTCTTT
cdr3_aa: CASSPQGQLTEAFF

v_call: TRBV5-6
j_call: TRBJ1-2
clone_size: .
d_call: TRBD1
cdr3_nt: TGTGCCAGCAGCTTACCGCCGGACAGGGACTATGGCTACACCTTC
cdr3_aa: CASSLPPDRDYGYTF

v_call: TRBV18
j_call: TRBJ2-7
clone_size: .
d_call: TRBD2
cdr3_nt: TGTGCCAGCTCACCACTAGCGGGAGGGCCCTACGAGCAGTACTTC
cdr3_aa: CASSPLAGGPYEQYF

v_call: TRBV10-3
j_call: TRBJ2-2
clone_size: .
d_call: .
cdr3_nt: TGTGCCATCAGTGAATTCCGAGTGTCGGGGGGCCTGAACACCGGGGAGCTGTTTTTT
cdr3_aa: CAISEFRVSGGLNTGELFF

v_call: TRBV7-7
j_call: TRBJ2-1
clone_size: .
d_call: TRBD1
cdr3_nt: TGTGCCAGCAGCTGGGGACAGGGGGCCAATGAGCAGTTCTTC
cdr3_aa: CASSWGQGANEQFF

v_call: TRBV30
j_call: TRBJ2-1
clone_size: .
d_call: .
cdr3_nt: TGTGCCTGCTGGACACTAATGGGGGAGTTCTTC
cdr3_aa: CACWTLMGEFF

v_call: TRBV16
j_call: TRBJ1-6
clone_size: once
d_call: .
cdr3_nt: TGTGCCAGCAGCCAATCGGCTGGCTATAATTCACCCCTCCACTTT
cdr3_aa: CASSQSAGYNSPLHF

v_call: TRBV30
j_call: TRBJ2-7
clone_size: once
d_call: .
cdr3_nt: TGTGCCTCCCTGGCTATACCTCCCTACGAGCAGTACTTC
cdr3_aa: CASLAIPPYEQYF

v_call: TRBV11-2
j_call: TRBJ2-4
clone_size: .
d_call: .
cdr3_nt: TGTGCCAGCAGCTTAGTCGGGGGGCGAGCGAACATTCAGTACTTC
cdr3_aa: CASSLVGGRANIQYF

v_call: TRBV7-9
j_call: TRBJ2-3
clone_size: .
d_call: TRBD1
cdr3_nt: TGTGCCAGCAGCCCACGGGACAGGGTGGTTGGAGATACGCAGTATTTT
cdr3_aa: CASSPRDRVVGDTQYF

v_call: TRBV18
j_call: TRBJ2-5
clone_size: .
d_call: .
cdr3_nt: TGTGCCAGCTCTCTCCGACAGCAAGAGACCCAGTACTTC
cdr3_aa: CASSLRQQETQYF

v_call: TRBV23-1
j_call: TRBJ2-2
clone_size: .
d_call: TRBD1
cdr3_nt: TGCGCCAGCAGTCAATCCCGGGACAGGGCGAAAGAACCCGTCACCGGGGAGCTGTTTTTT
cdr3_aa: CASSQSRDRAKEPVTGELFF

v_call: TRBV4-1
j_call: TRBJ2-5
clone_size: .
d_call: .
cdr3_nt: TGCGCCAGCAGCCAAGTGGTGGGAGAGACCCAGTACTTC
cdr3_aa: CASSQVVGETQYF

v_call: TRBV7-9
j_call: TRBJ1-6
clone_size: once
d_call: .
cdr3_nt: TGTGCCAGCAGTTCCAAGGCCCATAATTCACCCCTCCACTTT
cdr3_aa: CASSSKAHNSPLHF

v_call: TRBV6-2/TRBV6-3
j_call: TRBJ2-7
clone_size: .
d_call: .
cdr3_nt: TGTGCCAGCAGGAAGCCAAACTACGAGCAGTACTTC
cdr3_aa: CASRKPNYEQYF

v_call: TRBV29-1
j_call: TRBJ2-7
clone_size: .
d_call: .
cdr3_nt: TGCAGCGTTGGTCAGGGCCCTACCTACGAGCAGTACTTC
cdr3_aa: CSVGQGPTYEQYF

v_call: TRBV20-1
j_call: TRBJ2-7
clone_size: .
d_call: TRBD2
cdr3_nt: TGCAGTGCCCAGACTAGCGGGAACTACGAGCAGTACTTC
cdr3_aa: CSAQTSGNYEQYF

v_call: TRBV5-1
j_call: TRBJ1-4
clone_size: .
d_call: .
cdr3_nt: TGCGCCAGCAGTTGGGACACGTCGGTAAAACTGTTTTTT
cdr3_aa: CASSWDTSVKLFF

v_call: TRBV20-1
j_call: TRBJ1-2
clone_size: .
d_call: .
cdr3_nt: TGCAGTGCTAGAGATCCCTGGGCAGGGGACTATGGCTACACCTTC
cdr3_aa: CSARDPWAGDYGYTF

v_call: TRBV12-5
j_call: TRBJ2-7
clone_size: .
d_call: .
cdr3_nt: TGTGCTAGTGGTCCCCGACTTAGCTCCTACGAGCAGTACTTC
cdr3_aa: CASGPRLSSYEQYF

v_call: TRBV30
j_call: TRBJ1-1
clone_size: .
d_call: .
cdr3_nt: TGTGCCTGGAGTGTAGAGGAGAGTACTGAAGCTTTCTTT
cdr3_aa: CAWSVEESTEAFF

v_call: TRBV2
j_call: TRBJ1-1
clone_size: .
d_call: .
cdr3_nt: TGTGCCAGCATGGACGGCTCTATGGGGAACACTGAAGCTTTCTTT
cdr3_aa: CASMDGSMGNTEAFF

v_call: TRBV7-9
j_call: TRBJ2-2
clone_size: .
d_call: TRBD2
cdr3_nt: TGTGCCAGCAGCCGGGGACTAGCGGCGAACACCGGGGAGCTGTTTTTT
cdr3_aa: CASSRGLAANTGELFF

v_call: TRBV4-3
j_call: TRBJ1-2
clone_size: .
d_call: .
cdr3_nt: TGCGCCAGCAGCCCTCGGGACTCCCCCTCGTATGGCTACACCTTC
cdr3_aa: CASSPRDSPSYGYTF

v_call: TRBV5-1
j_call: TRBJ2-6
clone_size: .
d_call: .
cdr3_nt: TGCGCCAGCAGCCTGGATATATTTAGCTCTGGGGCCAACGTCCTGACTTTC
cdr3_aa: CASSLDIFSSGANVLTF

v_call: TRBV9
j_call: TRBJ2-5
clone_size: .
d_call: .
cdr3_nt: TGTGCCAGCAGCGGCCCCGATGTAAGGGTGTCGGACCAAGAGACCCAGTACTTC
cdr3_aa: CASSGPDVRVSDQETQYF

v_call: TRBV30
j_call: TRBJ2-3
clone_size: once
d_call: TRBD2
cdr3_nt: TGTGCCTGGAGTGGGCAGCGGGGGTTTCACACGAGGGATACGCAGTATTTT
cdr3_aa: CAWSGQRGFHTRDTQYF

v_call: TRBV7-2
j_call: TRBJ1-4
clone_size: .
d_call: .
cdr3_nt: TGTGCCAGCAGCCGATCGGACAGCTCGCATAATGAAAAACTGTTTTTT
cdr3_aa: CASSRSDSSHNEKLFF

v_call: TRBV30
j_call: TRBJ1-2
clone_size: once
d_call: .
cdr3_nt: TGTGCCTGGAGTGGGCCCCCCCGTGGCGGGTATGGCTACACCTTC
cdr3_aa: CAWSGPPRGGYGYTF

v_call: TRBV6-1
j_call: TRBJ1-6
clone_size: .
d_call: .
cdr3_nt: TGTGCCAGCGGATTGGGAGCCTATAATTCACCCCTCCACTTT
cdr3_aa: CASGLGAYNSPLHF

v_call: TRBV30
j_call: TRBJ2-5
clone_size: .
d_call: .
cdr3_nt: TGTGCCTGGACCCGAGAAGAGACCCAGTACTTC
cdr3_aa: CAWTREETQYF

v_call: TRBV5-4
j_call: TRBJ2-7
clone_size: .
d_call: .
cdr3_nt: TGTGCCAGCAGCTTGGGAAGCGAGTCCTACGAGCAGTACTTC
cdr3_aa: CASSLGSESYEQYF

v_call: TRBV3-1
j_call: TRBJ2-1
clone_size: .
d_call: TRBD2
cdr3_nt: TGTGCCAGCAGTCACACTAGCGGGGGGAATGAGCAGTTCTTC
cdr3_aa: CASSHTSGGNEQFF

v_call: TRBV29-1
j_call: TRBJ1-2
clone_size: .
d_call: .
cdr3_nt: TGCAGCGCCCCCCAAGTCCCGCCGGGCTATGGCTACACCTTC
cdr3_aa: CSAPQVPPGYGYTF

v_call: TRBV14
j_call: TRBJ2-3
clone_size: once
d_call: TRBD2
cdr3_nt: TGTGCCAGCAGCCCTGGGACTAGCGCTGGGGATACGCAGTATTTT
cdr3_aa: CASSPGTSAGDTQYF

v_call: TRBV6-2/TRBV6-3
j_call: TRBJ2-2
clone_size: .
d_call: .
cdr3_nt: TGTGCCAGCAGTAGGGTTAACACCGGGGAGCTGTTTTTT
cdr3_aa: CASSRVNTGELFF

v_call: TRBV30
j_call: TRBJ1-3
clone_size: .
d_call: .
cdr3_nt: TGTGCCTGGAGCGGGGGGCTCGGAAACACCATATATTTT
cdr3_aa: CAWSGGLGNTIYF

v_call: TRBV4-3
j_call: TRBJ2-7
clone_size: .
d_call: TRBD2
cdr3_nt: TGCGCCAGCAGCCGATTCGAACGGGGGGGGTTGTACTTC
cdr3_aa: CASSRFERGGLYF

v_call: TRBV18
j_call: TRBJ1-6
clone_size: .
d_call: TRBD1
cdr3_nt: TGTGCCAGCTCAACGAGACAGGGCTATAATTCACCCCTCCACTTT
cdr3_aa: CASSTRQGYNSPLHF

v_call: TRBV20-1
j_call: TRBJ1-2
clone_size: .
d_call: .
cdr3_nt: TGCAGTGCTAGACTCAGGTCTGGCTACACCTTC
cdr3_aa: CSARLRSGYTF

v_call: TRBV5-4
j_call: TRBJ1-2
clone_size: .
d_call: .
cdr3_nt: TGTGCCAGCAGCTTTGAGAGGGCCAACTATGGCTACACCTTC
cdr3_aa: CASSFERANYGYTF

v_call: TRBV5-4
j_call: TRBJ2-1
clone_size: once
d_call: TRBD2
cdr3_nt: TGTGCCAGCAGGGACTTAGCGGGTTTCGATGAGCAGTTCTTC
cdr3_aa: CASRDLAGFDEQFF

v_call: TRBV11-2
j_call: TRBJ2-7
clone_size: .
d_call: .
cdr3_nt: TGTGCCAGCAGCTCTAGGGGGAACTACGAGCAGTACTTC
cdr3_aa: CASSSRGNYEQYF

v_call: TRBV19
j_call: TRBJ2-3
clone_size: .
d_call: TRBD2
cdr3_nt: TGTGCCAGTAGTGTACTAGCGGAAACAGATACGCAGTATTTT
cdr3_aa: CASSVLAETDTQYF

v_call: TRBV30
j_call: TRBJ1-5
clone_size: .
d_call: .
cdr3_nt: TGTGCCTGGAGTGTTTCAGCGCATCTTCATTTT
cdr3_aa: CAWSVSAHLHF

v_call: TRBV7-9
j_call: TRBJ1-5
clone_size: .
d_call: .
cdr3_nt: TGTGCCAGCAGCTTAGAGGCCAATCAGCCCCAGCATTTT
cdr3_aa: CASSLEANQPQHF

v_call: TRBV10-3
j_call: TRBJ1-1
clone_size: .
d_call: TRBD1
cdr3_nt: TGTGCCATCAGTGAGCTCCAGGACAGGCGGGAAGCTTTCTTT
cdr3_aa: CAISELQDRREAFF

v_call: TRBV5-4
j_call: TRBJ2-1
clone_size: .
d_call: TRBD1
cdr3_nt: TGTGCCAGCAGCCCACCCCCGGGACAGGGGGACAATGAGCAGTTCTTC
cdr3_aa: CASSPPPGQGDNEQFF

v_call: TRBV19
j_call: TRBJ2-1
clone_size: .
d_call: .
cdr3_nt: TGTGCCAGTAGTATAACCTTAAGGACGAATGAGCAGTTCTTC
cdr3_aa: CASSITLRTNEQFF

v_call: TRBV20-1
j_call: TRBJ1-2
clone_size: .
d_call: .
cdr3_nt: TGCAGTGCTAGCCCCTATGGCTACACCTTC
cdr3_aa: CSASPYGYTF

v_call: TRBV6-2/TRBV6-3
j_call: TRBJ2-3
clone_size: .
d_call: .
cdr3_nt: TGTGCCAGCAGCCCCCGGGACTTTATCACAGATACGCAGTATTTT
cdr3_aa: CASSPRDFITDTQYF

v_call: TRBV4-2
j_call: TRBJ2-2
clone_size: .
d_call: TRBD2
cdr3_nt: TGTGCCAGCAGCCAAGATTTCAGCGGGAGCGCCGCGAACACCGGGGAGCTGTTTTTT
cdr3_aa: CASSQDFSGSAANTGELFF

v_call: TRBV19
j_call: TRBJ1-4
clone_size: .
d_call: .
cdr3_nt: TGTGCCAGTACGGGCGGACATGAAAAACTGTTTTTT
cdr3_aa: CASTGGHEKLFF

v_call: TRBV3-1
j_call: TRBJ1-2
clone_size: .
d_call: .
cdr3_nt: TGTGCCAGCAGCCTAAGAATGGCAAACTATGGCTACACCTTC
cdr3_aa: CASSLRMANYGYTF

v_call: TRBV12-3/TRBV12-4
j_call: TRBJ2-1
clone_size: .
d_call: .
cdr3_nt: TGTGCCAGCATTGGGGGGACAAGCTACAATGAGCAGTTCTTC
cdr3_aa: CASIGGTSYNEQFF